A selection of T cell receptor beta chains follows, all from one sample in a study of shared clonotypes between healthy human individuals. The assay was immunoSEQ multiplex PCR, and TCRdb's table has in-frame clones only and misses some. The sample holds 1.5 million to 2.5 million clones, about 95% seen once. Material for sequencing was naive CD8+ T cells sorted from blood. These receptors were obtained from a man between 18 and 35 years old in good health. CDR3s include the opening cysteine and the closing phenylalanine or tryptophan. A D gene is named only where the DNA matches it firmly. Expanded clones get a size class; other rows say once, few or many, or leave the size out.

V gene,clone size,D gene,J gene,CDR3 DNA,CDR3 protein
TRBV5-4,-,TRBD2,TRBJ2-1,TGTGCCAGCAGCTTTACTAGCGGGGGGGCCGGGAATGAGCAGTTCTTC,CASSFTSGGAGNEQFF
TRBV6-4,-,TRBD2,TRBJ2-3,TGTGCCAGCAGTACTTATCCGGGACTACGCACAGATACGCAGTATTTT,CASSTYPGLRTDTQYF
TRBV14,-,-,TRBJ2-7,TGTGCCAGCAGCCATAAGGGGGGAGGCTACGAGCAGTACTTC,CASSHKGGGYEQYF
TRBV27,-,-,TRBJ2-1,TGTGCCAGCAGTTCCATTCCTCGGGGCGGTGAGCAGTTCTTC,CASSSIPRGGEQFF
TRBV2,-,-,TRBJ1-1,TGTGCCAGCAGCCCGGAACGTGAAGCTTTCTTT,CASSPEREAFF
TRBV5-5,-,-,TRBJ1-6,TGTGCCAGCAGCTTGGCCGGCCTTTCAGAAGCTTATAATTCACCCCTCCACTTT,CASSLAGLSEAYNSPLHF
TRBV29-1,-,TRBD2,TRBJ2-5,TGCAGCGTTGAATTCCGGACTAGCGGGACCAAAGCCGAAGAGACCCAGTACTTC,CSVEFRTSGTKAEETQYF
TRBV7-9,-,TRBD2,TRBJ2-5,TGTGCCAGCAGCTCCTCTAGCGGGATTGGGTACCAAGAGACCCAGTACTTC,CASSSSSGIGYQETQYF
TRBV6-5,-,-,TRBJ1-1,TGTGCCAGCAGTCCCACCGGTCCCGAGGGAACTGAAGCTTTCTTT,CASSPTGPEGTEAFF
TRBV2,-,-,TRBJ2-6,TGTGCCAGCATTACGGGACGACTCTCTGGGGCCAACGTCCTGACTTTC,CASITGRLSGANVLTF
TRBV4-3,-,TRBD1,TRBJ2-7,TGCGCCAGCAGCCAAGATAGGGGGACAGCAGCTTACGAGCAGTACTTC,CASSQDRGTAAYEQYF
TRBV19,few,-,TRBJ1-5,TGTGCCAGTTTAGAGGGGCGCAATCAGCCCCAGCATTTT,CASLEGRNQPQHF
TRBV12-5,-,TRBD1,TRBJ2-1,TGTGCTACTCAGGGGGACCAGAACAATGAGCAGTTCTTC,CATQGDQNNEQFF
TRBV28,-,-,TRBJ2-1,TGTGCCAGCAGTACCTCCTACAATGAGCAGTTCTTC,CASSTSYNEQFF
TRBV27,-,TRBD1,TRBJ1-1,TGTGCCAGCAGTTTATCGGGGACAGGTTCTGAAGCTTTCTTT,CASSLSGTGSEAFF
TRBV7-9,-,-,TRBJ2-7,TGTGCCAGCAGCCCCCTGCAGGGACTCGCCTACGAGCAGTACTTC,CASSPLQGLAYEQYF
TRBV7-2,-,-,TRBJ1-1,TGTGCCAGCAGCTTGAGGGCATCGTGGAGCACTGAAGCTTTCTTT,CASSLRASWSTEAFF
TRBV12-5,-,-,TRBJ2-2,TGTGCTAGTGGTTTGTACTCTACAACCGGGGAGCTGTTTTTT,CASGLYSTTGELFF
TRBV5-1,-,-,TRBJ1-1,TGCGCCAGCAGCTTGGAGGGGTGGGCAGGGGATGAAGCTTTCTTT,CASSLEGWAGDEAFF
TRBV5-6,-,-,TRBJ2-7,TGTGCCAGCAGCTTGGGGGCAGAAACCTACGAGCAGTACTTC,CASSLGAETYEQYF
TRBV19,few,TRBD1,TRBJ1-2,TGTGCCAGTAGTCCTCCGACAGGGCCTCTTTATGGCTACACCTTC,CASSPPTGPLYGYTF
TRBV2,once,TRBD2,TRBJ2-3,TGTGCCAGCAGTCAAGCGGGAGTGGCAGATACGCAGTATTTT,CASSQAGVADTQYF
TRBV4-1,-,-,TRBJ2-7,TGCGCCAGCAGCCAAGATAGTGGCAGGGCGGGCGAGCAGTACTTC,CASSQDSGRAGEQYF
TRBV4-1,-,-,TRBJ1-6,TGCGCCAGCAGCCAAGATTATGGTTCACCCCTCCACTTT,CASSQDYGSPLHF
TRBV5-6,-,-,TRBJ2-1,TGTGCCAGCAGCTCCCGGGGGACGGGAGCAAGATACAATGAGCAGTTCTTC,CASSSRGTGARYNEQFF
TRBV15,-,-,TRBJ2-1,TGTGCCACCAGCAGAGAGATTTCGGGAGAGGGTGCGTCGGGGCAGTTCTTC,CATSREISGEGASGQFF
TRBV7-9,-,-,TRBJ1-6,TGTGCCAGCAGCTTAGCGGGCCAAACGCCCATGGGATCCCTCCACTTT,CASSLAGQTPMGSLHF
TRBV5-6,-,TRBD1,TRBJ1-2,TGTGCCAGCAGCACCGGGACAGGGGCCATGGAGGCCTTC,CASSTGTGAMEAF
TRBV13,-,-,TRBJ2-2,TGTGCCAGCAGCCCCGGGACTTCCCTCGGGGAGCTGTTTTTT,CASSPGTSLGELFF
TRBV6-6,-,-,TRBJ2-1,TGTGCCAGCAGTTACTTCGACGGCAATGAGCAGTTCTTC,CASSYFDGNEQFF
TRBV5-1,-,TRBD2,TRBJ2-2,TGCGCCAGCAGCTTGTCCCGGACTAGCGGGGCCAACACCGGGGAGCTGTTTTTT,CASSLSRTSGANTGELFF
TRBV29-1,-,-,TRBJ1-5,TGCAGCGTTGAAGATGGCCTTCAGCCCCAGCATTTT,CSVEDGLQPQHF
TRBV11-2,-,TRBD1,TRBJ2-7,TGTGCCAGCAGCGCCGGGACAGGGTACGAGCAGTACTTC,CASSAGTGYEQYF
TRBV7-9,-,-,TRBJ2-1,TGTGCCAGCACCACGGGGACGGACAGCTCCTACAATGAGCAGTTCTTC,CASTTGTDSSYNEQFF
TRBV27,-,TRBD2,TRBJ2-5,TGTGCCAGCAGCCCGGGACTAGCGACACAAGAGACCCAGTACTTC,CASSPGLATQETQYF
TRBV9,once,TRBD1,TRBJ1-1,TGTGCCAGCAGCGCGACAGGGGTTCGGGACACTGAAGCTTTCTTT,CASSATGVRDTEAFF
TRBV7-9,-,TRBD1,TRBJ2-7,TGTGCCAGCAGCTCAGGGACAGGGGGCTACGAGCAGTACTTC,CASSSGTGGYEQYF
TRBV7-7,-,-,TRBJ1-1,TGTGCTAGCAGCCTCCCACGGGGGGCGGAAACTGAAGCTTTCTTT,CASSLPRGAETEAFF
TRBV10-2,-,TRBD2,TRBJ2-7,TGCGCCAGCAGTGCGGGAGGACCTTCCTACGAGCAGTACTTC,CASSAGGPSYEQYF
TRBV5-4,-,TRBD2,TRBJ2-2,TGTGCCAGCAGCCCCAATAGCGGGGTGAACACCGGGGAGCTGTTTTTT,CASSPNSGVNTGELFF
TRBV6-6,once,-,TRBJ2-7,TGTGCCAGCAGACCGGTGGCGGGACCGACTATGGTCGAGCAGTACTTC,CASRPVAGPTMVEQYF
TRBV9,-,TRBD2,TRBJ2-3,TGTGCCAGCAGCGTGGGAGCGGGAGTTGAGTATTTT,CASSVGAGVEYF
TRBV4-1,-,TRBD2,TRBJ2-1,TGCGCCAGCAGCCTCGGTGCGGGAGGGCGTGGCAATGAGCAGTTCTTC,CASSLGAGGRGNEQFF
TRBV19,-,-,TRBJ1-6,TGTGCCAGTACGGGGGCTCACTCCTATAATTCACCCCTCCACTTT,CASTGAHSYNSPLHF
TRBV9,-,TRBD1,TRBJ2-7,TGTGCCAGCAGCGCGACCGGACAGGGCTCCTACGAGCAGTACTTC,CASSATGQGSYEQYF
TRBV5-1,once,-,TRBJ2-7,TGCGCCAGCAGCTTATGGGGGCTAGATAGCTCCTACGAGCAGTACTTC,CASSLWGLDSSYEQYF
TRBV29-1,-,-,TRBJ2-7,TGCAGCGTTGGGGACCGCTCCTACGAGCAGTACTTC,CSVGDRSYEQYF
TRBV13,once,-,TRBJ2-5,TGTGCCAGCAGCTCGATGTCAACAGGGCACCAGTACTTC,CASSSMSTGHQYF
TRBV19,-,TRBD1,TRBJ2-7,TGTCCCCGACAGGGTGCTCCTTACGAGCAGTACTTC,CPRQGAPYEQYF
TRBV6-5,once,TRBD2,TRBJ2-7,TGTGCCAGCAGTCCAGGCGAGCGGGAAACCTACGAGCAGTACTTC,CASSPGERETYEQYF
TRBV7-9,-,-,TRBJ2-1,TGTGCCAGCACCTTGATCGGGGGCCGCAATGAGCAGTTCTTC,CASTLIGGRNEQFF
TRBV7-9,-,-,TRBJ2-7,TGTGCCAGCAGCTTAGCGAACGAGCAGTACTTC,CASSLANEQYF
TRBV19,-,TRBD1,TRBJ1-2,TGTGCCAGTAGTGCGAGACAGGGTTTGTTGTCCTATGGCTACACCTTC,CASSARQGLLSYGYTF